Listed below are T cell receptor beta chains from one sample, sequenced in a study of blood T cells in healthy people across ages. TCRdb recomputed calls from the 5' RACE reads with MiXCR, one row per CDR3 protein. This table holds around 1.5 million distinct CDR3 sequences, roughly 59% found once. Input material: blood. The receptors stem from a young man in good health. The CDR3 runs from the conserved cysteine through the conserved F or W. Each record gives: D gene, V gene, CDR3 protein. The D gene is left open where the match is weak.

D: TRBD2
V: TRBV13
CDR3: CASSFGTASGTPASSYNEQFF

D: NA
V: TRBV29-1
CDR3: CSVEVQGSYEQYF

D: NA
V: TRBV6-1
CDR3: CASSGGFNTEAFF

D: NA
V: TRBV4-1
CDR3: CASSQGGGSGNIQYF

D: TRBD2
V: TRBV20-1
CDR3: CSCSGTEQFF

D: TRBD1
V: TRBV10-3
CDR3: CAILRDRGKNIQYF

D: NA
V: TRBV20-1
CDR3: CSAKGAVASPPLHF

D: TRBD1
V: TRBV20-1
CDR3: CSARETGVDEKLFF

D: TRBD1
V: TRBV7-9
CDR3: CASKTGGINEQFF

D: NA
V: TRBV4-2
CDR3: CASSQDSKTYNEQFF

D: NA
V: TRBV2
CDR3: CATRDRSYEQFF

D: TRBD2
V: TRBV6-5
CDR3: CASSNGASGGVSTDTQYF